This TCR beta chain was identified during a study of blood T cells in healthy people across ages. Regarding the study as a whole: Percentage of naive T cells showed a strong correlation with TCR beta diversity.

Through a sample-barcoded 5' primer and a J-beta primer mix, a second PCR was run for about 6 to 11 cycles. A single record per CDR3 protein comes from TCRdb applying MiXCR to the 5' RACE reads. The sample carries 800,000 to 1,300,000 distinct CDR3 sequences, 25% recorded once. Trimming took off 3 bases at V and 4 bases at J, with 16 bases between the two ends. The CDR3 spans 14 residues. Germline V gene lookup returns CDR1 DFQATT and CDR2 SNEGSKA (reference sequence). As concerns this clonotype: Antigen specificity is unknown.

The data also belong to a second study, concerning T cells of mothers and their children. That source reports: The donor cohort consisted of three healthy Caucasian mothers and their six children. The TCR beta CDR3 read count exceeded 9.5 million for each mother and was about 3 million for each child.

The clonotype was recovered from a girl aged 2 to 10 in good health. The V call is TRBV20-1, the J call TRBJ2-7; D may match TRBD1 or TRBD2 (5 bases each). Sequenced material: blood. CDR3 in DNA: TGCAGTGCTAGGAAGCCTCAGGGACGGTACGAGCAGTACTTC. This translates into CSARKPQGRYEQYF.